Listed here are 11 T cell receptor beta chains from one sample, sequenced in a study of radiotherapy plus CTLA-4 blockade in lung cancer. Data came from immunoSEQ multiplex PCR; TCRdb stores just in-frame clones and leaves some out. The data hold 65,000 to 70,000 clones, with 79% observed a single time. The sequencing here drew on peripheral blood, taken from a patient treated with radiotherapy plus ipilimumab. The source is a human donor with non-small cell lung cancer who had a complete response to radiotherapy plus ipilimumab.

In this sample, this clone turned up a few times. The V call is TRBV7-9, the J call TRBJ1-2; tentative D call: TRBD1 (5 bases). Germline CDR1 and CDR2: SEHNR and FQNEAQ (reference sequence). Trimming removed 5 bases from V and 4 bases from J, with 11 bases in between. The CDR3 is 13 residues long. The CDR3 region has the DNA TGTGCCAGCAGCCCGAGCGACAGCTATGGCTACACCTTC. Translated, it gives CASSPSDSYGYTF.

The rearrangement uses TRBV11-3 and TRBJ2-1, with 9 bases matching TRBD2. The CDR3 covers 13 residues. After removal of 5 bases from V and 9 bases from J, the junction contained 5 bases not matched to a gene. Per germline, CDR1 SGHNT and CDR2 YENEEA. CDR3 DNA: TGTGCCAGCAGCCCCGTAGCGGGAGTTGAGCAGTTCTTC. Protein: CASSPVAGVEQFF.

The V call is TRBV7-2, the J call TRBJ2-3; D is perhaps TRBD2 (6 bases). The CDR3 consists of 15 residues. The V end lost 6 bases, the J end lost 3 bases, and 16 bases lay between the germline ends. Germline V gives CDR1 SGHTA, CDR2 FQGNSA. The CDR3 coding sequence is TGTGCCAGCAGATATAGCAGCGGGCTTACAGATACGCAGTATTTT. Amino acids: CASRYSSGLTDTQYF.

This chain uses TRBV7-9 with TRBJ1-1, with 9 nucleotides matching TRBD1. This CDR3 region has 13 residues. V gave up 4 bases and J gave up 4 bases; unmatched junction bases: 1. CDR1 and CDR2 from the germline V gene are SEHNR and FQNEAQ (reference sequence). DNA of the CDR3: TGTGCCAGCAGCTCGGACAGGGGCACTGAAGCTTTCTTT. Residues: CASSSDRGTEAFF. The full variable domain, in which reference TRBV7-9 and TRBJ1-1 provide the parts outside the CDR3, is DTGVSQNPRHKITKRGQNVTFRCDPISEHNRLYWYRQTLGQGPEFLTYFQNEAQLEKSRLLSDRFSAERPKGSFSTLEIQRTEQGDSAMYLCASSSDRGTEAFFGQGTRLTVV.

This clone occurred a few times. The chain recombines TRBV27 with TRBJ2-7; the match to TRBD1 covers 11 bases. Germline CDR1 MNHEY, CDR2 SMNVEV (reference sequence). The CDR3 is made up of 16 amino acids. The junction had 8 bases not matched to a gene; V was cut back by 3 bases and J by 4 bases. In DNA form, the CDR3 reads TGTGCCAGCAGTTTCTCAGCCGGGACAGGGGGATACGAGCAGTACTTC. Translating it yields CASSFSAGTGGYEQYF.

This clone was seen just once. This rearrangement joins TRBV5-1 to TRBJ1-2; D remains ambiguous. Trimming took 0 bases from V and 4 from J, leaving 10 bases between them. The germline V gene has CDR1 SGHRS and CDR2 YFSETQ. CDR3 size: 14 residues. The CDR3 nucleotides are TGCGCCAGCAGCTTGGACAGAGCTGCCTATGGCTACACCTTC. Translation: CASSLDRAAYGYTF. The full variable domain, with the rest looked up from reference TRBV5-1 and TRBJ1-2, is KAGVTQTPRYLIKTRGQQVTLSCSPISGHRSVSWYQQTPGQGLQFLFEYFSETQRNKGNFPGRFSGRQFSNSRSEMNVSTLELGDSALYLCASSLDRAAYGYTFGSGTRLTVV.

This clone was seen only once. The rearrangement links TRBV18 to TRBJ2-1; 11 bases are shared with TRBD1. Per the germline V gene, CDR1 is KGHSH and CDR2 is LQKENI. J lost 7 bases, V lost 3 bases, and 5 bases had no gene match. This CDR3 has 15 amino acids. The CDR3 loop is CASSPGTGGINEQFF. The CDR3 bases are TGTGCCAGCTCACCCGGGACAGGGGGTATAAATGAGCAGTTCTTC. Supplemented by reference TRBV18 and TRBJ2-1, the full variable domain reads NAGVMQNPRHLVRRRGQEARLRCSPMKGHSHVYWYRQLPEEGLKFMVYLQKENIIDESGMPKERFSAEFPKEGPSILRIQQVVRGDSAAYFCASSPGTGGINEQFFGPGTRLTVL.

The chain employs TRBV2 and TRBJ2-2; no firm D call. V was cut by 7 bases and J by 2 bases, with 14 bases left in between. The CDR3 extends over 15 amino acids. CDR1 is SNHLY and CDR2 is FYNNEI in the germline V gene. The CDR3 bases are TGTGCCAGCACCCCGAGACTGTATAACACCGGGGAGCTGTTTTTT. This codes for CASTPRLYNTGELFF.

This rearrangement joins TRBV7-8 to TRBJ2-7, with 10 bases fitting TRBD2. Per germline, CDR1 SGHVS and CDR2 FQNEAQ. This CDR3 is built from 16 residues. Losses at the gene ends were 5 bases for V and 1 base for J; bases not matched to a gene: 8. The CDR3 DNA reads TGTGCCAGCAGCGCTAGCGGGAGCACTGAATCCTACGAGCAGTACGTC. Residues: CASSASGSTESYEQYV.

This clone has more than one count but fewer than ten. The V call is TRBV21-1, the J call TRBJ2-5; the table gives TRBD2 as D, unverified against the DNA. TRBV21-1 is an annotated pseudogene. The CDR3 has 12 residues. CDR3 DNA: TGTGCCAGCAGCCTAATTAGAGAGACCCAGTACTTC. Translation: CASSLIRETQYF.

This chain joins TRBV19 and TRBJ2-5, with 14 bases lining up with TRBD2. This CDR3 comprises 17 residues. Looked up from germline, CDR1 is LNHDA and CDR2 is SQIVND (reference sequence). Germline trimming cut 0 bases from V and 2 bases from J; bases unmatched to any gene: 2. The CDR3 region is CASSIDGLAGGQETQYF. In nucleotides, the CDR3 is TGTGCCAGTAGTATAGACGGACTAGCGGGAGGTCAAGAGACCCAGTACTTC.